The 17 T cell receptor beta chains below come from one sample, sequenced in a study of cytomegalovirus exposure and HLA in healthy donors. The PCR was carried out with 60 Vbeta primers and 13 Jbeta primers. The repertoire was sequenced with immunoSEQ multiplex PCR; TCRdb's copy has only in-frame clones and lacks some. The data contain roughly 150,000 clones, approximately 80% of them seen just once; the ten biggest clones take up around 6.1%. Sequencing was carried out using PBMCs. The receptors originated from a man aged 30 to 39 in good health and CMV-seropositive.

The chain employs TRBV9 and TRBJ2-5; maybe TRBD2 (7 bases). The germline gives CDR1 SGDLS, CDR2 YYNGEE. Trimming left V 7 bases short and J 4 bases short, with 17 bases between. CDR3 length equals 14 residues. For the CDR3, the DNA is TGTGCCAGCGGAGGAGGGGGGGAATTAGAGACCCAGTACTTC. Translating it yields CASGGGGELETQYF.

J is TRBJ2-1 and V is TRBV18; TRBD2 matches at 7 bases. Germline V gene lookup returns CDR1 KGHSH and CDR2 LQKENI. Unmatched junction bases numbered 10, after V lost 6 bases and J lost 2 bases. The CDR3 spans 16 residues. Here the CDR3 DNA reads TGTGCCAGCTCCCCTATCTGGGGGGGAACCTACAATGAGCAGTTCTTC. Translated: CASSPIWGGTYNEQFF.

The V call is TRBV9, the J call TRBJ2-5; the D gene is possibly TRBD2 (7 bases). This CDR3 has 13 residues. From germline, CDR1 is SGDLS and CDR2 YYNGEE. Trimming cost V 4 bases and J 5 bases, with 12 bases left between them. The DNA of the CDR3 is TGTGCCAGCAGCCGTAGGGGGGGCGAGACCCAGTACTTC. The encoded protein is CASSRRGGETQYF. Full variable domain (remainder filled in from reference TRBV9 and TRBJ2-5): DSGVTQTPKHLITATGQRVTLRCSPRSGDLSVYWYQQSLDQGLQFLIQYYNGEERAKGNILERFSAQQFPDLHSELNLSSLELGDSALYFCASSRRGGETQYFGPGTRLLVL.

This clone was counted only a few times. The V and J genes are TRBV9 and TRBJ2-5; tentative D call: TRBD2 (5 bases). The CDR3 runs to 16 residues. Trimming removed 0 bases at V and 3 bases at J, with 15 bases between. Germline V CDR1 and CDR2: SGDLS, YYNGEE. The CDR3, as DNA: TGTGCCAGCAGCGTAGGAGGACTTATGGGCAAAGAGACCCAGTACTTC. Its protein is CASSVGGLMGKETQYF.

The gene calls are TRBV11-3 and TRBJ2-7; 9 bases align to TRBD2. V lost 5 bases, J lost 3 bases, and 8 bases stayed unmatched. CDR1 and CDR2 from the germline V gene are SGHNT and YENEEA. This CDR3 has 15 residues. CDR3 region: CASSTQAGGDYEQYF. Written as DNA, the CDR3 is TGTGCCAGCAGCACCCAAGCGGGAGGAGACTACGAGCAGTACTTC. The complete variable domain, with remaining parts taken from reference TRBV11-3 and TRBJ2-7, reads EAGVVQSPRYKIIEKKQPVAFWCNPISGHNTLYWYLQNLGQGPELLIRYENEEAVDDSQLPKDRFSAERLKGVDSTLKIQPAELGDSAVYLCASSTQAGGDYEQYFGPGTRLTVT.

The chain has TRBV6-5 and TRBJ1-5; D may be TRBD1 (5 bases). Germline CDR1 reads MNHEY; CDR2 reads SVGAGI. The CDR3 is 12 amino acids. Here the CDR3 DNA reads TGTGCTGCTGGGAGGGGACCACAGCCCCAGCATTTT. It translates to CAAGRGPQPQHF.

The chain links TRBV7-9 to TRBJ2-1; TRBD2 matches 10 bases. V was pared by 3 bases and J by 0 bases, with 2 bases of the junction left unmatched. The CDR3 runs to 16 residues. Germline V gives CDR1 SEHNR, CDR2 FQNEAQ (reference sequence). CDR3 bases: TGTGCCAGCAGCTTTAGCGGGGGGAGCTCCTACAATGAGCAGTTCTTC. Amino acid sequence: CASSFSGGSSYNEQFF.

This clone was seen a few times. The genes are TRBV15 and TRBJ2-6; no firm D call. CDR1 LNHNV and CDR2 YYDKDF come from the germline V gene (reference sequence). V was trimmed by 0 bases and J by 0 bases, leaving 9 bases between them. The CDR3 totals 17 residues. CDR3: CATSREGANSGANVLTF. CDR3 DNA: TGTGCCACCAGCAGAGAGGGCGCAAACTCTGGGGCCAACGTCCTGACTTTC.

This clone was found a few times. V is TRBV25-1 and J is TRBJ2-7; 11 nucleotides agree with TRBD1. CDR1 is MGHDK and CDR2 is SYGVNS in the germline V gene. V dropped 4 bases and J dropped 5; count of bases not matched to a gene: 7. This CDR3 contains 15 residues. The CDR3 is CASSGGGDRGNEQYF. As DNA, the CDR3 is TGTGCCAGCAGTGGAGGGGGGGACAGGGGGAACGAGCAGTACTTC.

CDR3 in DNA: TGTGCCAGCAGCTCGGGACTAGCGGGTGGTGAGACCCAGTACTTC. Translation: CASSSGLAGGETQYF. The rearrangement uses TRBV11-2 and TRBJ2-5; 12 bases match TRBD2. Looked up from germline, CDR1 is SGHAT and CDR2 is FQNNGV. The V gene end was trimmed by 4 bases and the J gene end by 5 bases; junction bases not matched to a gene: 5. This CDR3 is built from 15 residues.

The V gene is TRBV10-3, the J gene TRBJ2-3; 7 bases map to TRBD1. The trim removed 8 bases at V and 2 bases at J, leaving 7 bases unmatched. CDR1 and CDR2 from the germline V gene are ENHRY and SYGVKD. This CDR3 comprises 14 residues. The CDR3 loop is CAILGDRVTDTQYF. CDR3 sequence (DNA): TGTGCCATCCTTGGAGACAGGGTCACAGATACGCAGTATTTT.

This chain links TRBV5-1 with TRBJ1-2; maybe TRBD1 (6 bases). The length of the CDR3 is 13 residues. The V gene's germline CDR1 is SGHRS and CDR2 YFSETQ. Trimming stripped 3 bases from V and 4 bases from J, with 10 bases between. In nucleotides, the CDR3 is TGCGCCAGCAGCTCAGGGGTAACCTATGGCTACACCTTC. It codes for CASSSGVTYGYTF.

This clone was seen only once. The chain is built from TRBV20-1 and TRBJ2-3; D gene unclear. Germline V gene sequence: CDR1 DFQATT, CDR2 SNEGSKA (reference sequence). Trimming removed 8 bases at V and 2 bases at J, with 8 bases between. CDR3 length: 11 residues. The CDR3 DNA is TGCAGTCTATCCGACACAGATACGCAGTATTTT. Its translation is CSLSDTDTQYF.

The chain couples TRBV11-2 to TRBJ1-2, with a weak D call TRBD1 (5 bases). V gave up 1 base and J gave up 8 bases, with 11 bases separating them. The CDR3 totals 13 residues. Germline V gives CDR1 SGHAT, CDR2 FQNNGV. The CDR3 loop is CASSLGGAAGYTF. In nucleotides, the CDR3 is TGTGCCAGCAGCTTAGGTGGGGCAGCCGGCTACACCTTC.

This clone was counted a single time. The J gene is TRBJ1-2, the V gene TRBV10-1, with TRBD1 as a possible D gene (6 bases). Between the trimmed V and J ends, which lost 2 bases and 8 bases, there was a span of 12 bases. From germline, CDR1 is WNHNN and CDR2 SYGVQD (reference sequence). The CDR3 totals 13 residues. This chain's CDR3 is CASSERGGSGYTF. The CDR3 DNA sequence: TGCGCCAGCAGTGAGAGGGGGGGGAGCGGCTACACCTTC.

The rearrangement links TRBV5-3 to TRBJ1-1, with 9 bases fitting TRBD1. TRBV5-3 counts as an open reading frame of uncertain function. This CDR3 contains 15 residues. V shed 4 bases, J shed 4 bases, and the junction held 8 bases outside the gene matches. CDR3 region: CARSRTGTGCTEAFF. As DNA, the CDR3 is TGTGCCAGAAGCAGAACCGGGACAGGGTGCACTGAAGCTTTCTTT.

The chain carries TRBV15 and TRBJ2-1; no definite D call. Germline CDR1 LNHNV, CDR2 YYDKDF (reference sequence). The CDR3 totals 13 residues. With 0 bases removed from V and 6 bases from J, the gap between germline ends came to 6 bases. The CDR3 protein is CATSRERVNEQFF. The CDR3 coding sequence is TGTGCCACCAGCAGAGAGCGAGTCAATGAGCAGTTCTTC.